This TCR beta chain derives from a study of technical replicates of blood from a handful of donors. V lost 3 bases, J lost 8 bases, and 11 bases stayed unmatched. This CDR3 is built from 16 residues. From germline, CDR1 is MNHNS and CDR2 SASEGT. This table comes from immunoSEQ multiplex PCR, and its TCRdb copy is limited to in-frame clones, with some not included. Of about 80,000 clones listed, about 97% are singletons. Sequencing input: T cells isolated from PBMCs. This TCR was sampled from a human donor in good health. This chain joins TRBV6-1 and TRBJ2-1, with 9 bases lining up with TRBD1. The CDR3 sequence: CASSDNNRGLGDEQFF. The CDR3 nucleotides read TGTGCCAGCAGTGACAATAACAGGGGGCTGGGCGATGAGCAGTTCTTC.